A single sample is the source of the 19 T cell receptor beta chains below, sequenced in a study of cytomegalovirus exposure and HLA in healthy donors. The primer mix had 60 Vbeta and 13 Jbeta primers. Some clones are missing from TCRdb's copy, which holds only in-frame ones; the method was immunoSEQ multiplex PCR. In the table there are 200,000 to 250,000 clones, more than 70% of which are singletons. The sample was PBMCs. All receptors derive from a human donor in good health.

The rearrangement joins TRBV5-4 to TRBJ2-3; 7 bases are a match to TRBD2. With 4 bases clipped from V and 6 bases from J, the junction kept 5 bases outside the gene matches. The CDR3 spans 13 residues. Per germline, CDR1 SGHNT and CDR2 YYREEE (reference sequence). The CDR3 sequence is CASSPTSSDTQYF. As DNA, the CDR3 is TGTGCCAGCAGCCCGACTAGCTCGGATACGCAGTATTTT.

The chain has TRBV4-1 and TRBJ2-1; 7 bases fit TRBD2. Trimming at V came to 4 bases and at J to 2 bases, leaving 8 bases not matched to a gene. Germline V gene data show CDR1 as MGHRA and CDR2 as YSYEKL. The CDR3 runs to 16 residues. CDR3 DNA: TGCGCCAGCAGCCGTTTGGGGGGGGACGCCTACAATGAGCAGTTCTTC. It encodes CASSRLGGDAYNEQFF.

CDR3 loop: CASSSGRASGSSAETQYF. DNA for the CDR3: TGCGCCAGCAGCTCGGGCCGAGCTAGCGGGAGCTCGGCTGAGACCCAGTACTTC. The chain couples TRBV5-1 to TRBJ2-5; 10 bases match TRBD2. Germline lookup yields CDR1 SGHRS and CDR2 YFSETQ. V was pared by 3 bases and J by 5 bases, with 16 bases of the junction left unmatched. The CDR3 totals 18 residues.

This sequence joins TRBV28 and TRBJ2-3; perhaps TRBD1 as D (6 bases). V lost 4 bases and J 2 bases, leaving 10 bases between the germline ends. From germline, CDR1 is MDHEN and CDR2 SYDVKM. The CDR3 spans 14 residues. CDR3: CASSSGHFTDTQYF. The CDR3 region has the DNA TGTGCCAGCAGTTCGGGACACTTCACAGATACGCAGTATTTT. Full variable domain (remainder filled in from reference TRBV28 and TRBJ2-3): DVKVTQSSRYLVKRTGEKVFLECVQDMDHENMFWYRQDPGLGLRLIYFSYDVKMKEKGDIPEGYSVSREKKERFSLILESASTNQTSMYLCASSSGHFTDTQYFGPGTRLTVL.

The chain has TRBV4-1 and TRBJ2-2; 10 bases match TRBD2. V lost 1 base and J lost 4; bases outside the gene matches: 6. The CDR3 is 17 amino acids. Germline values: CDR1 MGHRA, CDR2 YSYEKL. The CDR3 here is CASSQGLAGVVTGELFF. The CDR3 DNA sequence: TGCGCCAGCAGCCAAGGGCTAGCGGGAGTGGTCACCGGGGAGCTGTTTTTT.

CDR3 in amino acids: CASSEGLAAYEQYF. In DNA, the CDR3 is TGTGCCAGCAGTGAAGGGCTAGCGGCCTACGAGCAGTACTTC. This sequence joins TRBV2 and TRBJ2-7; 7 bases are shared with TRBD2. The CDR3 has 14 residues. Looked up from germline, CDR1 is SNHLY and CDR2 is FYNNEI. V shed 1 base and J 2 bases; nucleotides not matched to a gene: 2.

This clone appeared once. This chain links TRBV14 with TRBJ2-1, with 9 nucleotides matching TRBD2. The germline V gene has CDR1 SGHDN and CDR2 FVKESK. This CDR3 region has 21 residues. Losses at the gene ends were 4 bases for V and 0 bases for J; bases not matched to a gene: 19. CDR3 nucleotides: TGTGCCAGCAGCCCGTGGACTAGCGTTTTACAACCGACGATCTCCTACAATGAGCAGTTCTTC. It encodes CASSPWTSVLQPTISYNEQFF.

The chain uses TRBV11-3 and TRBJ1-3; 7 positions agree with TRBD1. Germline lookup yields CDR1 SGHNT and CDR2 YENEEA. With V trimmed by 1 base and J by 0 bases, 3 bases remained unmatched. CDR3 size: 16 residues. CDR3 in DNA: TGTGCCAGCAGCTTAGCCGGGACAGACTCTGGAAACACCATATATTTT. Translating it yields CASSLAGTDSGNTIYF.

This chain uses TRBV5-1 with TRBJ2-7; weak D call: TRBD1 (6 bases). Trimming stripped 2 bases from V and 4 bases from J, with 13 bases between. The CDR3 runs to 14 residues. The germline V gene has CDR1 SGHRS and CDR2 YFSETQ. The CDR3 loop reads CASSFDRNLYEQYF. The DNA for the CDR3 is TGCGCCAGCAGCTTTGACAGGAATCTGTACGAGCAGTACTTC.

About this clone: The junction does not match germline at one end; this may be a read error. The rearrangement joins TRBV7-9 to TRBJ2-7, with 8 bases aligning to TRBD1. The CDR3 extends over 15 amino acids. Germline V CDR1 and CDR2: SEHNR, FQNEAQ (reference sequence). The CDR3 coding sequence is TGTTCCAGCAGCCCGTCGGCAGGGGGCTTTTACGAGCAGTACTTC. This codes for CSSSPSAGGFYEQYF.

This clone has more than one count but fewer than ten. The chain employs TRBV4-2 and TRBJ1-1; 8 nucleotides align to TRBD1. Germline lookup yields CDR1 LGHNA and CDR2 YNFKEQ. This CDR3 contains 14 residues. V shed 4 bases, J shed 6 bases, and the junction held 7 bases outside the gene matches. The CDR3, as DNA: TGTGCCAGCAGCCCACAGACAGGGGAGGCTGAAGCTTTCTTT. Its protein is CASSPQTGEAEAFF.

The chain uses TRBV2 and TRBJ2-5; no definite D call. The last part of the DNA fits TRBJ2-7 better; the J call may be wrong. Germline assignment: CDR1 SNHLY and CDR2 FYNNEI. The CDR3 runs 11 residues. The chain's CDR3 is CASRKLYEQYF. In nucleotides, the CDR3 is TGTGCCAGCAGAAAACTATACGAGCAGTACTTC.

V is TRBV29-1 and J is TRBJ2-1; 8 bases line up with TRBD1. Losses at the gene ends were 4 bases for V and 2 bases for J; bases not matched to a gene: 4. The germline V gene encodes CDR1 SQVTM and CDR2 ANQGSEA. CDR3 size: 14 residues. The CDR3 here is CSVARTGTYNEQFF. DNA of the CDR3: TGCAGCGTTGCTCGGACAGGGACCTACAATGAGCAGTTCTTC.

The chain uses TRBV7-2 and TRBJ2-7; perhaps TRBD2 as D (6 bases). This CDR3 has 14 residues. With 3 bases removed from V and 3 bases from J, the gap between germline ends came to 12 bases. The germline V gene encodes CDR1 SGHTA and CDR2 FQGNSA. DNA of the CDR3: TGTGCCAGCAGCTTGGGACTGGGGGGCTACGAGCAGTACTTC. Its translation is CASSLGLGGYEQYF.

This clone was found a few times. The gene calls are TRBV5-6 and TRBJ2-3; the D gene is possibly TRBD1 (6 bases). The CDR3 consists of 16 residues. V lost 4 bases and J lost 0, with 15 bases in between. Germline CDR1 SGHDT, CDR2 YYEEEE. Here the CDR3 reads CASSESTGASTDTQYF. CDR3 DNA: TGTGCCAGCAGCGAATCGACAGGCGCTAGCACAGATACGCAGTATTTT.

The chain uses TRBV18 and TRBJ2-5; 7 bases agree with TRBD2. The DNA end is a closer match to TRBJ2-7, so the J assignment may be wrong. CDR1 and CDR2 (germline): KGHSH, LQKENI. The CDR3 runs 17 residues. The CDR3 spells CASSPRSGLAVNYEQYF. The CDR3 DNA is TGTGCCAGCTCACCACGATCCGGGCTAGCGGTCAACTACGAGCAGTACTTC.

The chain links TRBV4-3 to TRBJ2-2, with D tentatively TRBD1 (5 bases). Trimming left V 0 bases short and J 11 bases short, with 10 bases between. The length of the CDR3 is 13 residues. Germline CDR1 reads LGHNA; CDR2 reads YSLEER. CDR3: CASSQENRRELFF. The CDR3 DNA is TGCGCCAGCAGCCAAGAAAACAGGCGAGAGCTGTTTTTT.

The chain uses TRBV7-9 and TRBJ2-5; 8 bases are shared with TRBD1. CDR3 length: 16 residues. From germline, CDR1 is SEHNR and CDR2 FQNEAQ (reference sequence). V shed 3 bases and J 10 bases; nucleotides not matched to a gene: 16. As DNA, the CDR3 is TGTGCCAGCAGCTTGTGGAGGGACAGGAGCCGTTCGGACCAGTACTTC. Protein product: CASSLWRDRSRSDQYF.

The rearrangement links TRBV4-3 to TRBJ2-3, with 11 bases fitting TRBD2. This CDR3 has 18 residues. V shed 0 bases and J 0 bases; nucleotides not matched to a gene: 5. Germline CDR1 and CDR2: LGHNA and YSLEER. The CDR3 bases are TGCGCCAGCAGCCAAGATCGGGCTAGCGGGGGGAGCACAGATACGCAGTATTTT. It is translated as CASSQDRASGGSTDTQYF.